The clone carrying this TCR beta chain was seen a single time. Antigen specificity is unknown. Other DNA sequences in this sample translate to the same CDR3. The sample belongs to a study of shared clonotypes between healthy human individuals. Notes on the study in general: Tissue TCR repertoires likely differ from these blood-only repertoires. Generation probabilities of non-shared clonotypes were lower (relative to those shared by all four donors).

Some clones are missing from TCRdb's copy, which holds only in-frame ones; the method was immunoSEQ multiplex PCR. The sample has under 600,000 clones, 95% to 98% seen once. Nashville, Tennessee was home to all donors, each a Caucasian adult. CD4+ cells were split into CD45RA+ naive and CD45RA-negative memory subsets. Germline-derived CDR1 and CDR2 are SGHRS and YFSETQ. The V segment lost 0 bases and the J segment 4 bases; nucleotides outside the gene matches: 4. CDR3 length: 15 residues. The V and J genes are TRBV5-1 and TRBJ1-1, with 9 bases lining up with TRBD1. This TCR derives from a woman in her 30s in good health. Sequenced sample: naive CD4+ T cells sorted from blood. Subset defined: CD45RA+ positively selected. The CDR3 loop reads CASSLEGQGLTEAFF. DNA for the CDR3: TGCGCCAGCAGCTTGGAGGGACAGGGACTCACTGAAGCTTTCTTT.